The present entry profiles one T cell receptor (beta chain) with its context. TCRdb's table, derived via immunoSEQ multiplex PCR, lists solely in-frame clones and lacks some. This sample has around 500,000 clones, with approximately 86% found just once. Participants spanned ages about 18 to 90 years and resided in around 25 US areas. In Cohort 3, a recovered donor had either two negative PCRs, clearance, or symptom resolution. This entry comes from a study of blood T cell repertoires in COVID-19. Across the whole study: Sample material is recorded as cDNA or gDNA derived from T cells, B-cell-depleted T cells, or PBMCs.

The sample comprised PBMCs or T cells enriched from blood (not recorded which). This clonotype was obtained from a woman aged 60-75 years who had recovered from COVID-19.

CDR3 residues: CASSLGPGTYEQYV. The CDR3 DNA reads as TGTGCCAGCAGCTTAGGGCCGGGGACCTACGAGCAGTACGTC. The chain combines TRBV11-2 with TRBJ2-7; D possibly corresponds to TRBD2 (5 bases). The V and J ends lost 1 base and 2 bases respectively, with 9 bases between them. The CDR3 consists of 14 residues. Germline V gene sequence: CDR1 SGHAT, CDR2 FQNNGV.